Presented here are 19 T cell receptor beta chains from one specimen sequenced in a study of blood T cell repertoires in COVID-19 (dated by TCRdb to about 2020). Libraries were made using the immunoSEQ multiplex PCR assay. TCRdb took over this immuneACCESS table, retaining in-frame rearrangements with V and J assigned. Such tables are incomplete; in checked studies, under half of the missing clones stem from an unresolved V gene, and the remainder is unexplained. Recorded for this sample are 90,000 or so clones; 75% to 90% of them occurred a single time. In total, the top ten clones hold about 7% of the sample. Sample: peripheral blood. These receptors were obtained from a man aged 60-69 years with acute or convalescent COVID-19.

The V and J genes are TRBV5-1 and TRBJ1-1, with TRBD1 identical over 11 bases. J was trimmed by 4 bases and V by 0 bases; bases with no gene match: 8. The CDR3 contains 17 residues. Germline CDR1 and CDR2: SGHRS and YFSETQ. CDR3 in amino acids: CASSLGTGGYLGTEAFF. DNA for the CDR3: TGCGCCAGCAGCTTGGGGACAGGGGGCTATTTGGGCACTGAAGCTTTCTTT.

This clone was seen just once. V usage is TRBV5-4 and J usage is TRBJ1-2; TRBD1 might be the D (5 bases). V was clipped by 1 base and J by 4 bases, with 14 bases between them. This CDR3 comprises 15 residues. Germline values: CDR1 SGHNT, CDR2 YYREEE (reference sequence). CDR3 loop: CASSLTGGGVYGYTF. CDR3 sequence (DNA): TGTGCCAGCAGCTTGACGGGGGGTGGTGTCTATGGCTACACCTTC.

The chain combines TRBV9 with TRBJ2-2, with D tentatively TRBD2 (5 bases). Trimming pared 3 bases from V and 4 bases from J, leaving 13 bases between. Germline V CDR1 and CDR2: SGDLS, YYNGEE. The length of the CDR3 is 15 residues. DNA of the CDR3: TGTGCCAGCAGCGCCACCACTAGTGCCACCGGGGAGCTGTTTTTT. This gives the protein CASSATTSATGELFF.

J is TRBJ2-1 and V is TRBV5-1, with a weak D call TRBD2 (6 bases). The V and J ends lost 0 bases and 5 bases respectively, with 18 bases between them. The CDR3 loop spans 17 amino acids. Germline V CDR1 and CDR2: SGHRS, YFSETQ. The CDR3 sequence: CASSLARRHGRDNEQFF. CDR3 DNA sequence: TGCGCCAGCAGCTTGGCCCGTAGACACGGGAGAGACAATGAGCAGTTCTTC.

The chain uses TRBV6-5 and TRBJ1-6, with a weak D call TRBD1 (6 bases). This CDR3 is built from 15 residues. Germline V gene lookup returns CDR1 MNHEY and CDR2 SVGAGI. Trimming took off 7 bases at V and 6 bases at J, with 16 bases between the two ends. The CDR3 reads CASTLGRGSNSPLHF. DNA of the CDR3: TGTGCCAGCACGCTGGGGAGGGGGAGTAATTCACCCCTCCACTTT.

The chain couples TRBV30 to TRBJ1-1, with TRBD1 matching 10 bases. This CDR3 is 13 amino acids long. V shed 5 bases and J 1 base; nucleotides not matched to a gene: 1. The germline V gene has CDR1 GTSNPN and CDR2 SVGIG (reference sequence). For the CDR3, the DNA is TGTGCCTGGGACAGGGGGCGGAACACTGAAGCTTTCTTT. Amino acids: CAWDRGRNTEAFF.

The rearrangement links TRBV6-4 to TRBJ2-2; perhaps TRBD1 as D (6 bases). The ends were cut back, 8 bases at V and 0 bases at J, with 13 bases in the middle. This CDR3 contains 15 residues. Germline V CDR1 and CDR2: MRHNA, SNTAGT. The CDR3 DNA follows: TGTGCCAGCTCCCAGGGGCCTGCGAACACCGGGGAGCTGTTTTTT. The encoded protein is CASSQGPANTGELFF.

This clone turned up a few times. The chain recombines TRBV19 with TRBJ2-7, with 10 positions matching TRBD2. The germline V gene has CDR1 LNHDA and CDR2 SQIVND (reference sequence). J gave up 4 bases and V 3 bases, and 9 bases lay outside the gene matches. This CDR3 region has 16 residues. The CDR3 DNA sequence: TGTGCCAGTAGTATTCCTAGCGGGAGAGGAGGGTACGAGCAGTACTTC. As protein: CASSIPSGRGGYEQYF.

V and J are TRBV5-6 and TRBJ2-4, with 14 bases fitting TRBD2. Germline CDR1 reads SGHDT; CDR2 reads YYEEEE. This CDR3 is 16 amino acids long. V lost 3 bases to trimming and J lost 13 bases; unmatched junction nucleotides: 12. The chain's CDR3 is CASSSTSGGDTLIQYF. In nucleotides, the CDR3 is TGTGCCAGCAGCTCGACTAGCGGGGGGGATACCCTCATCCAGTACTTC.

This chain uses TRBV19 with TRBJ2-5; 9 nucleotides line up with TRBD1. Germline lookup yields CDR1 LNHDA and CDR2 SQIVND (reference sequence). This CDR3 comprises 15 residues. The ends lost 3 bases at V and 5 bases at J; junction bases unmatched: 7. The CDR3 sequence: CASSIRTGVQETQYF. CDR3 in DNA: TGTGCCAGTAGTATCCGGACAGGGGTTCAGGAGACCCAGTACTTC. Combining the CDR3 with reference TRBV19 and TRBJ2-5 gives the whole variable domain DGGITQSPKYLFRKEGQNVTLSCEQNLNHDAMYWYRQDPGQGLRLIYYSQIVNDFQKGDIAEGYSVSREKKESFPLTVTSAQKNPTAFYLCASSIRTGVQETQYFGPGTRLLVL.

This clone was detected once. This chain joins TRBV15 and TRBJ1-2, with 8 bases identical to TRBD1. Germline-derived CDR1 and CDR2 are LNHNV and YYDKDF (reference sequence). The CDR3 is 15 residues long. After removal of 6 bases from V and 4 bases from J, the junction contained 10 bases not matched to a gene. The CDR3 coding sequence is TGTGCCACCAGTCCGGACAGGGCCAGGACCTATGGCTACACCTTC. Protein product: CATSPDRARTYGYTF.

The rearrangement joins TRBV7-2 to TRBJ1-5; 9 bases are a match to TRBD1. The CDR3 sequence is 15 residues long. With 1 base clipped from V and 9 bases from J, the junction kept 7 bases outside the gene matches. Per germline, CDR1 SGHTA and CDR2 FQGNSA. CDR3 nucleotides: TGTGCCAGCAGCTTAGTAGGGACAGGGTTCGGGCCCCAGCATTTT. This gives the protein CASSLVGTGFGPQHF.

The J gene is TRBJ1-3, the V gene TRBV5-1; D unclear. The CDR3 runs to 15 residues. Germline V gives CDR1 SGHRS, CDR2 YFSETQ. V lost 3 bases, J lost 4 bases, and 14 bases lay in between. As DNA, the CDR3 is TGCGCCAGCAGCTCCAGGTCGTCGGGAGGAAACACCATATATTTT. Amino acids: CASSSRSSGGNTIYF.

The CDR3 spells CAISGSWRGTNTEAFF. The CDR3 bases are TGTGCCATCAGTGGGAGTTGGAGGGGTACGAACACTGAAGCTTTCTTT. The chain recombines TRBV10-3 with TRBJ1-1; maybe TRBD1 (5 bases). The CDR3 sequence is 16 residues long. Trimming took off 4 bases at V and 1 base at J, with 16 bases between the two ends. Germline loops: CDR1 ENHRY, CDR2 SYGVKD.

The rearrangement uses TRBV5-1 and TRBJ1-2, with D hard to call. The CDR3 extends over 15 amino acids. From germline, CDR1 is SGHRS and CDR2 YFSETQ. V lost 4 bases, J lost 1 base, and 14 bases lay in between. The CDR3 here is CASSRSATDNYGYTF. For the CDR3, the DNA is TGCGCCAGCAGCCGCAGTGCCACAGATAACTATGGCTACACCTTC.

The rearrangement uses TRBV30 and TRBJ1-4; TRBD1 agrees at 10 bases. Germline V gene sequence: CDR1 GTSNPN, CDR2 SVGIG (reference sequence). Trimming took 2 bases from V and 7 from J; bases not matched to a gene: 7. The CDR3 runs to 15 residues. CDR3 nucleotides: TGTGCCTGGAGTTCCGGACAGGGGGGGGGTGAAAAACTGTTTTTT. It specifies CAWSSGQGGGEKLFF. The variable domain in full, with the rest retrieved from reference TRBV30 and TRBJ1-4, is SQTIHQWPATLVQPVGSPLSLECTVEGTSNPNLYWYRQAAGRGLQLLFYSVGIGQISSEVPQNLSASRPQDRQFILSSKKLLLSDSGFYLCAWSSGQGGGEKLFFGSGTQLSVL.

The CDR3 reads CASSVRLVGTGELFF. CDR3 DNA sequence: TGTGCCAGCAGTGTCAGACTAGTAGGGACCGGGGAGCTGTTTTTT. This sequence joins TRBV2 and TRBJ2-2, with TRBD2 as a possible D gene (6 bases). V shed 4 bases and J shed 5 bases, with 14 bases lying between them. CDR3 length: 15 amino acids. The germline CDR1 and CDR2 sequences are SNHLY and FYNNEI.

The chain uses TRBV19 and TRBJ1-4; 9 bases are a match to TRBD1. The length of the CDR3 is 15 residues. Trimming took 0 bases from V and 6 from J; bases not matched to a gene: 2. CDR1 is LNHDA and CDR2 is SQIVND in the germline V gene (reference sequence). This chain's CDR3 is CASSIDNRGHEKLFF. The CDR3 DNA reads TGTGCCAGTAGTATAGATAACAGGGGGCATGAAAAACTGTTTTTT.

The V call is TRBV6-5, the J call TRBJ1-1, with D uncertain. V was pared by 5 bases and J by 5 bases, with 18 bases between. CDR1 and CDR2 (germline): MNHEY, SVGAGI. This CDR3 contains 15 residues. The CDR3 here is CASSPWIASGTEAFF. CDR3 nucleotides: TGTGCCAGCAGTCCCTGGATAGCAAGTGGGACTGAAGCTTTCTTT.